This record looks at one TCR beta chain sequence and its context. Germline loops: CDR1 GTSNPN, CDR2 SVGIG (reference sequence). The V end lost 0 bases, the J end lost 3 bases, and 21 bases lay between the germline ends. This CDR3 has 17 residues. This record comes from a study of blood T cell repertoires in COVID-19. Study-level background: T cells, B-cell-depleted T cells, or PBMCs supplied cDNA or gDNA.

Clones were read by immunoSEQ multiplex PCR, and TCRdb kept only the in-frame ones, dropping some. The profile covers 180,000 or so clones, with nearly 90% appearing a single time and approximately 0.64% taken by the ten largest. The chain is built from TRBV30 and TRBJ2-7, with D possibly matching TRBD2 (5 bases). The sequenced material came from peripheral blood. The TCR was taken from a man in his fifties or sixties with acute or convalescent COVID-19. CDR3 DNA: TGTGCCTGGAGTGTAGTAAGCGGTTCTATGCCGATCTACGAGCAGTACTTC. Amino acid sequence: CAWSVVSGSMPIYEQYF.